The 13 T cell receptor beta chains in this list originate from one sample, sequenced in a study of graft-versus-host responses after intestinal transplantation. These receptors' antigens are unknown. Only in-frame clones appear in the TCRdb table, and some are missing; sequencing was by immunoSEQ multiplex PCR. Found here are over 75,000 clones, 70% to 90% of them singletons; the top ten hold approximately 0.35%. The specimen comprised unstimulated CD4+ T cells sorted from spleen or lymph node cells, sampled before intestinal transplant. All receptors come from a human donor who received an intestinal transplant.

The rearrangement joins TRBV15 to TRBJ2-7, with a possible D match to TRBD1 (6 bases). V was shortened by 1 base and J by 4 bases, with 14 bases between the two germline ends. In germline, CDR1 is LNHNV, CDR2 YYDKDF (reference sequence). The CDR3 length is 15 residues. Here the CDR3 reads CATSRVTGSVYEQYF. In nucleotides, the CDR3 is TGTGCCACCAGCAGAGTAACAGGGTCCGTGTACGAGCAGTACTTC.

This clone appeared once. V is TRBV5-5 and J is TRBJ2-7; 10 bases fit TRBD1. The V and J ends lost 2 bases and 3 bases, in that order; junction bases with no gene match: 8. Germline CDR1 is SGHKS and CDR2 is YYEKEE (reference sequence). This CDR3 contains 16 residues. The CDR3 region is CASSFRQGATSYEQYF. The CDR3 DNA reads TGTGCCAGCAGCTTCCGACAGGGGGCAACGAGCTACGAGCAGTACTTC. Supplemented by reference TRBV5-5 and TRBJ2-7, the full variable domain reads DAGVTQSPTHLIKTRGQQVTLRCSPISGHKSVSWYQQVLGQGPQFIFQYYEKEERGRGNFPDRFSARQFPNYSSELNVNALLLGDSALYLCASSFRQGATSYEQYFGPGTRLTVT.

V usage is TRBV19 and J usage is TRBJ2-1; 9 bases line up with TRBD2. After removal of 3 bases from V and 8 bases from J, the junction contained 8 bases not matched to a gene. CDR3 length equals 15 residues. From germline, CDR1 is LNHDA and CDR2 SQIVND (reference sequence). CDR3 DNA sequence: TGTGCCAGTAGTATGGGCGGGAGGGCCGGCTATGAGCAGTTCTTC. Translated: CASSMGGRAGYEQFF.

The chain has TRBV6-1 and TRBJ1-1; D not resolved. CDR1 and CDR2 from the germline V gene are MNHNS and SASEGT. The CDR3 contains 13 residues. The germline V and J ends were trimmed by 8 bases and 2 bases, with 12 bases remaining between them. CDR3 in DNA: TGTGCCAGCCAAGTAGCGGTAAACACTGAAGCTTTCTTT. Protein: CASQVAVNTEAFF.

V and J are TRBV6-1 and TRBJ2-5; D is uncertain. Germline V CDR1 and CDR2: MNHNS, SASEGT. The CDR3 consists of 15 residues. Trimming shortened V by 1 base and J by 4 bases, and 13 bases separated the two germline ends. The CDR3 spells CASSEVRSGGETQYF. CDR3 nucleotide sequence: TGTGCCAGCAGTGAAGTTCGATCCGGCGGAGAGACCCAGTACTTC.

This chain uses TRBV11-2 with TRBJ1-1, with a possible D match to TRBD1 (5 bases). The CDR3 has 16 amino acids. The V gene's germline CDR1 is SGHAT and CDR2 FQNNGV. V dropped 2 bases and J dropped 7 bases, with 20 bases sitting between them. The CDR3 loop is CASSLRDAGPFGEAFF. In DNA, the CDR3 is TGTGCCAGCAGCTTACGAGATGCAGGGCCGTTTGGTGAAGCTTTCTTT.

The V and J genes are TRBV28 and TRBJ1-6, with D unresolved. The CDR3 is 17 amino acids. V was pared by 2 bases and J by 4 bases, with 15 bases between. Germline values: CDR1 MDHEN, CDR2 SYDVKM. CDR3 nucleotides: TGTGCCAGCAGTTTACCCAAGCCGGCGGGATATAATTCACCCCTCCACTTT. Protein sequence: CASSLPKPAGYNSPLHF.

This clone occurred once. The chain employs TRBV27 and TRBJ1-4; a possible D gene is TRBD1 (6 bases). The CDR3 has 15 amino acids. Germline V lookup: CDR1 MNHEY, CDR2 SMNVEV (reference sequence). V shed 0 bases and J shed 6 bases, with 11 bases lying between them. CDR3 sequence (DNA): TGTGCCAGCAGTTTATCGCCGGACAGATATGAAAAACTGTTTTTT. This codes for CASSLSPDRYEKLFF.

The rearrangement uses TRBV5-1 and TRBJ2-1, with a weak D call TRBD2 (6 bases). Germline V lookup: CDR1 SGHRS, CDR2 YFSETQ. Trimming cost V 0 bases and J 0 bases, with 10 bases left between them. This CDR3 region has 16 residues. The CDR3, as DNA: TGCGCCAGCAGCTTGGATCCCGGGAGCTCCTACAATGAGCAGTTCTTC. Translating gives CASSLDPGSSYNEQFF.

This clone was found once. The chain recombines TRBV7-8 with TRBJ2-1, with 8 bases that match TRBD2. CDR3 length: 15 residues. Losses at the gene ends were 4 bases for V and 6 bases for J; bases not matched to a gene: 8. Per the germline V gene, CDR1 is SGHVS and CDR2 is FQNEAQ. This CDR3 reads CASSSTGLGSNEQFF. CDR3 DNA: TGTGCCAGCAGCTCAACGGGACTAGGGTCCAATGAGCAGTTCTTC.

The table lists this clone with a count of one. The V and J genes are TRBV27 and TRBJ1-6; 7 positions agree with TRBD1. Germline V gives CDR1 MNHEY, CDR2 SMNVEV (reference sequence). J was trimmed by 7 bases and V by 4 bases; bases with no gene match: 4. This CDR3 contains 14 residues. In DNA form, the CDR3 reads TGTGCCAGCAGTTCCCCACAGGGGAATTCACCCCTCCACTTT. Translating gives CASSSPQGNSPLHF.

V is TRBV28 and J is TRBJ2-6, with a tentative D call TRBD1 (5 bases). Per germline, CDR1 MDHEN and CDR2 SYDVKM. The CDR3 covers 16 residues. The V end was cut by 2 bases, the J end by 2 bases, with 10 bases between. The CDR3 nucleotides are TGTGCCAGCAGTTTAGCAGGGAAGACTGGGGCCAACGTCCTGACTTTC. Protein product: CASSLAGKTGANVLTF.

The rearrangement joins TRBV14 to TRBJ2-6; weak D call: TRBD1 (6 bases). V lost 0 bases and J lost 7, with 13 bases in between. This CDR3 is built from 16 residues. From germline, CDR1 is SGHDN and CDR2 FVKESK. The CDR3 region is CASSQEGQGYANVLTF. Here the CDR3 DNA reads TGTGCCAGCAGCCAAGAGGGGCAGGGGTATGCCAACGTCCTGACTTTC.